Listed here are 14 T cell receptor beta chains from one sample, sequenced in a study of T cell responses to AZD1222 COVID-19 vaccine. Here immunoSEQ multiplex PCR was the method, and the copy in TCRdb shows in-frame clones only, minus some. The sample includes 120,000 or so clones, more than 75% of them seen just once. The source was peripheral blood, collected on day 0 of AZD1222 vaccination. All receptors come from an adult in good health.

The chain links TRBV27 to TRBJ2-7, with D possibly matching TRBD2 (5 bases). This CDR3 is built from 15 residues. Trimming took off 3 bases at V and 0 bases at J, with 12 bases between the two ends. Germline assignment: CDR1 MNHEY and CDR2 SMNVEV (reference sequence). CDR3 coding DNA: TGTGCCAGCAGTTTTTTCCGGGGTGCCTCCTACGAGCAGTACTTC. Translated, it gives CASSFFRGASYEQYF.

The chain is built from TRBV5-1 and TRBJ1-3; TRBD1 matches 7 bases. This CDR3 is built from 15 residues. After removal of 4 bases from V and 10 bases from J, the junction contained 14 bases not matched to a gene. The germline V gene encodes CDR1 SGHRS and CDR2 YFSETQ. The CDR3 sequence is CASSPGTAHERTIYF. The CDR3 bases are TGCGCCAGCAGCCCCGGGACAGCCCATGAGAGGACCATATATTTT.

The chain has TRBV19 and TRBJ1-1; D is perhaps TRBD1 (5 bases). This CDR3 comprises 14 residues. Germline assignment: CDR1 LNHDA and CDR2 SQIVND (reference sequence). V shed 3 bases and J shed 2 bases, with 10 bases lying between them. The CDR3 sequence: CASSMGGGNTEAFF. In nucleotides, the CDR3 is TGTGCCAGTAGTATGGGCGGGGGAAACACTGAAGCTTTCTTT.

CDR3 sequence reads: CASSSGTHQETQYF. DNA for the CDR3: TGTGCCAGCAGTTCCGGGACGCACCAAGAGACCCAGTACTTC. This chain joins TRBV27 and TRBJ2-5; TRBD1 or TRBD2 may be the D gene (5 bases each). Germline CDR1 MNHEY, CDR2 SMNVEV (reference sequence). The CDR3 runs 14 residues. V lost 4 bases, J lost 0 bases, and 9 bases lay in between.

The chain couples TRBV3-1 (or the pseudogene TRBV3-2) to TRBJ1-1; maybe TRBD1 (5 bases). The CDR3 runs to 15 residues. V was shortened by 2 bases and J by 4 bases, with 14 bases between the two germline ends. CDR1 LGHDT and CDR2 YNNKEL come from the germline V gene (reference sequence). The CDR3 DNA follows: TGTGCCAGCAGCCAAATTCGGGGGGGTGGCACTGAAGCTTTCTTT. It yields the protein CASSQIRGGGTEAFF.

V and J are TRBV28 and TRBJ1-1, with D unresolved. V was shortened by 8 bases and J by 8 bases, with 15 bases between the two germline ends. The CDR3 totals 12 residues. Germline assignment: CDR1 MDHEN and CDR2 SYDVKM. This CDR3 reads CASGQELTEAFF. In nucleotides, the CDR3 is TGTGCCAGCGGTCAAGAGTTGACCGAAGCTTTCTTT. The variable domain in full, completed from reference TRBV28 and TRBJ1-1, reads DVKVTQSSRYLVKRTGEKVFLECVQDMDHENMFWYRQDPGLGLRLIYFSYDVKMKEKGDIPEGYSVSREKKERFSLILESASTNQTSMYLCASGQELTEAFFGQGTRLTVV.

This clone showed up just a few times. The chain combines TRBV7-3 with TRBJ2-5; possibly TRBD1 for D (6 bases). The length of the CDR3 is 14 residues. CDR1 and CDR2 from the germline V gene are SGHTA and FQGTGA. V dropped 5 bases and J dropped 1 base, with 11 bases sitting between them. CDR3 loop: CASSEQDSQETQYF. The CDR3 DNA sequence: TGTGCCAGCAGCGAACAGGACAGCCAAGAGACCCAGTACTTC. Drawing the rest from reference TRBV7-3 and TRBJ2-5, the complete variable domain is GAGVSQTPSNKVTEKGKYVELRCDPISGHTALYWYRQSLGQGPEFLIYFQGTGAADDSGLPNDRFFAVRPEGSVSTLKIQRTERGDSAVYLCASSEQDSQETQYFGPGTRLLVL.

The chain links TRBV28 to TRBJ2-3, with 8 bases matching TRBD2. Germline V gene sequence: CDR1 MDHEN, CDR2 SYDVKM. J lost 0 bases, V lost 6 bases, and 2 bases had no gene match. The CDR3 contains 14 residues. CDR3 sequence (DNA): TGTGCCAGCAGCGGGGGGGGGAGCACAGATACGCAGTATTTT. It encodes CASSGGGSTDTQYF.

V and J are TRBV19 and TRBJ2-7, with 7 positions matching TRBD1. The CDR3 sequence is 16 residues long. Germline CDR1 reads LNHDA; CDR2 reads SQIVND (reference sequence). The V segment lost 2 bases and the J segment 5 bases; nucleotides outside the gene matches: 12. The CDR3 spells CASSIKARGPLHEQYF. CDR3 nucleotide sequence: TGTGCCAGTAGTATAAAGGCAAGGGGGCCACTTCACGAGCAGTACTTC.

This chain uses TRBV7-2 with TRBJ1-6, with D possibly TRBD1 on 5 matching bases. This CDR3 has 14 amino acids. The V gene's germline CDR1 is SGHTA and CDR2 FQGNSA. V was clipped by 4 bases and J by 7 bases, with 11 bases between them. CDR3: CASSWGVGNSPLHF. CDR3 sequence (DNA): TGTGCCAGCAGCTGGGGGGTGGGCAATTCACCCCTCCACTTT.

This clone was found once. V usage is TRBV5-4 and J usage is TRBJ2-1; perhaps TRBD2 as D (5 bases). Germline V gene data show CDR1 as SGHNT and CDR2 as YYREEE (reference sequence). The CDR3 sequence is 16 residues long. V lost 4 bases to trimming and J lost 0 bases, with 14 bases between them. The CDR3 region has the DNA TGTGCCAGCAGCCCCGGGGTTAGGAACTCCTACAATGAGCAGTTCTTC. Its protein product is CASSPGVRNSYNEQFF.

This sequence joins TRBV27 and TRBJ1-2, with D unclear. CDR1 is MNHEY and CDR2 is SMNVEV in the germline V gene (reference sequence). The CDR3 is 15 residues long. Between the trimmed V and J ends, which lost 0 bases and 0 bases, there was a span of 8 bases. CDR3 in amino acids: CASSLSTRTNYGYTF. CDR3 bases: TGTGCCAGCAGTTTATCGACTAGGACTAACTATGGCTACACCTTC.

This chain connects TRBV5-1 to TRBJ1-5; perhaps TRBD1 as D (5 bases). The V gene's germline CDR1 is SGHRS and CDR2 YFSETQ. Trimming pared 0 bases from V and 6 bases from J, leaving 16 bases between. The CDR3 totals 16 residues. The CDR3 protein is CASSLEGSGTGQPQHF. DNA of the CDR3: TGCGCCAGCAGCTTGGAGGGGTCCGGGACGGGTCAGCCCCAGCATTTT.

CDR3 in amino acids: CASSRGTHEQYF. CDR3 in DNA: TGTGCCAGCAGCCGAGGGACCCACGAGCAGTACTTC. This chain links TRBV11-2 with TRBJ2-7; D may match TRBD1 or TRBD2 (5 bases each). V shed 5 bases and J shed 5 bases, with 10 bases lying between them. The germline V gene has CDR1 SGHAT and CDR2 FQNNGV. There are 12 residues in the CDR3.